One and the same sample provided the 21 T cell receptor beta chains below, sequenced in a study of shared clonotypes between healthy human individuals. Profiled with immunoSEQ multiplex PCR; TCRdb holds only in-frame clones, not every one. The data show under 2,500,000 clones, 90% to 97% seen once. Sequencing was carried out using naive CD4+ T cells sorted from blood. Subset: CD45RA+ positively selected. These receptor sequences come from a man aged 18-30 years in good health.

The chain joins TRBV10-1 to TRBJ2-2, with D unresolved. This CDR3 has 11 amino acids. V lost 5 bases and J 7 bases, leaving 5 bases between the germline ends. The germline gives CDR1 WNHNN, CDR2 SYGVQD (reference sequence). The CDR3 loop is CASSHNGELFF. The CDR3 DNA sequence: TGCGCCAGCAGTCACAACGGGGAGCTGTTTTTT.

The chain uses TRBV7-8 and TRBJ1-2; TRBD1 might be the D (6 bases). The CDR3 totals 13 residues. Germline-derived CDR1 and CDR2 are SGHVS and FQNEAQ. Trimming left V 0 bases short and J 7 bases short, with 9 bases between. In nucleotides, the CDR3 is TGTGCCAGCAGCTTAGCCGGGGGCCTTGGCTACACCTTC. This sequence encodes CASSLAGGLGYTF. The complete variable domain, with remaining parts taken from reference TRBV7-8 and TRBJ1-2, reads GAGVSQSPRYKVAKRGQDVALRCDPISGHVSLFWYQQALGQGPEFLTYFQNEAQLDKSGLPSDRFFAERPEGSVSTLKIQRTQQEDSAVYLCASSLAGGLGYTFGSGTRLTVV.

A remark on this clone: One junction end disagrees with the germline gene, perhaps due to a read error. The chain joins TRBV7-2 to TRBJ2-7; 7 nucleotides line up with TRBD2. The CDR3 contains 13 residues. Germline V gene lookup returns CDR1 SGHTA and CDR2 FQGNSA. CDR3 nucleotides: TGTGCCAGCAGCTTAGAGGGCGGGAGAGGGGAAACGTTC. Its protein product is CASSLEGGRGETF.

This sequence joins TRBV5-1 and TRBJ2-3; tentatively, D is TRBD1 (5 bases). V was cut by 4 bases and J by 2 bases, with 23 bases left in between. The CDR3 runs to 18 residues. The germline V gene has CDR1 SGHRS and CDR2 YFSETQ. This CDR3 is CASSSLAGAAGPTDTQYF. The CDR3 coding sequence is TGCGCCAGCAGCAGCTTGGCCGGTGCAGCAGGGCCCACAGATACGCAGTATTTT.

The J gene is TRBJ2-1, the V gene TRBV5-1; D unclear. Germline lookup yields CDR1 SGHRS and CDR2 YFSETQ. This CDR3 is 14 amino acids long. Trimming took 0 bases from V and 6 from J, leaving 10 bases between them. DNA for the CDR3: TGCGCCAGCAGCTTGGCCGGGCCGGGCAATGAGCAGTTCTTC. This gives the protein CASSLAGPGNEQFF.

This chain joins TRBV10-1 and TRBJ2-3, with TRBD2 identical over 10 bases. Germline trimming cut 6 bases from V and 3 bases from J; bases unmatched to any gene: 18. This CDR3 comprises 19 residues. Germline CDR1 and CDR2: WNHNN and SYGVQD (reference sequence). The CDR3 loop reads CASSPSGITAGGKTDTQYF. The CDR3 DNA reads TGCGCCAGCAGCCCGAGCGGGATTACAGCGGGAGGGAAGACAGATACGCAGTATTTT.

This rearrangement joins TRBV6-5 to TRBJ1-6; no definite D call. The CDR3 sequence is 15 residues long. The V end lost 2 bases, the J end lost 7 bases, and 12 bases lay between the germline ends. Germline CDR1 MNHEY, CDR2 SVGAGI. The CDR3: CASSYDPVLNSPLHF. CDR3 in DNA: TGTGCCAGCAGTTACGATCCAGTCCTAAATTCACCCCTCCACTTT.

This clone was recorded once. This sequence joins TRBV5-1 and TRBJ1-1; D remains unclear. This CDR3 has 15 amino acids. V lost 4 bases and J 0 bases, leaving 13 bases between the germline ends. Germline CDR1 reads SGHRS; CDR2 reads YFSETQ. As DNA, the CDR3 is TGCGCCAGCAGCAATGACGGTTTTATGAACACTGAAGCTTTCTTT. Amino acids: CASSNDGFMNTEAFF.

The chain carries TRBV27 and TRBJ2-7; D gene uncertain. This CDR3 is 13 amino acids long. V lost 0 bases and J 0 bases, leaving 3 bases between the germline ends. Germline values: CDR1 MNHEY, CDR2 SMNVEV (reference sequence). CDR3 DNA sequence: TGTGCCAGCAGTTTATCGACCTCCTACGAGCAGTACTTC. It translates to CASSLSTSYEQYF.

The V and J genes are TRBV7-9 and TRBJ1-4; possibly TRBD1 for D (5 bases). Germline V gives CDR1 SEHNR, CDR2 FQNEAQ (reference sequence). The CDR3 runs to 14 residues. The V end was cut by 4 bases, the J end by 4 bases, with 10 bases between. DNA of the CDR3: TGTGCCAGCAGCTCAGCGGGGGATAATGAAAAACTGTTTTTT. It yields the protein CASSSAGDNEKLFF.

The gene calls are TRBV28 and TRBJ2-3, with 8 bases that match TRBD2. The CDR3 is 15 residues long. CDR1 and CDR2 from the germline V gene are MDHEN and SYDVKM. The J segment lost 2 bases and the V segment lost 5 bases, leaving 6 bases of the junction unmatched. The CDR3 nucleotides read TGTGCCAGCAGTACCGGGACTAGTGCCACAGATACGCAGTATTTT. This gives the protein CASSTGTSATDTQYF.

This clone appeared a single time. The genes are TRBV4-2 and TRBJ2-2; 10 nucleotides match TRBD2. Losses at the gene ends were 1 base for V and 4 bases for J; bases not matched to a gene: 6. This CDR3 comprises 17 residues. Looked up from germline, CDR1 is LGHNA and CDR2 is YNFKEQ. CDR3 in amino acids: CASSQGLAGGPTGELFF. The CDR3 DNA sequence: TGTGCCAGCAGCCAAGGCTTAGCGGGGGGCCCCACCGGGGAGCTGTTTTTT.

The rearrangement joins TRBV19 to TRBJ1-2; 10 bases line up with TRBD1. CDR1 and CDR2 (germline): LNHDA, SQIVND (reference sequence). The CDR3 extends over 14 amino acids. V was pared by 7 bases and J by 6 bases, with 8 bases of the junction left unmatched. The CDR3 DNA sequence: TGTGCCAGTACGCCGGGACAGGGGAGGAATGGCTACACCTTC. This gives the protein CASTPGQGRNGYTF.

This clone was recorded once. The V call is TRBV6-5, the J call TRBJ1-5, with 10 positions matching TRBD1. V was pared by 3 bases and J by 7 bases, with 9 bases of the junction left unmatched. The length of the CDR3 is 16 residues. CDR1 MNHEY and CDR2 SVGAGI come from the germline V gene. The CDR3 DNA is TGTGCCAGCAGTTATCCGGGACAGGGGTTGGAACAGCCCCAGCATTTT. This codes for CASSYPGQGLEQPQHF.

The V call is TRBV7-9, the J call TRBJ1-4; D is undetermined. V shed 5 bases and J shed 0 bases, with 19 bases lying between them. The CDR3 loop spans 18 amino acids. Germline CDR1 reads SEHNR; CDR2 reads FQNEAQ (reference sequence). The CDR3, as DNA: TGTGCCAGCAGCCATGTCGGTGCAGAGAAATCAACTAATGAAAAACTGTTTTTT. Translation gives CASSHVGAEKSTNEKLFF.

The V call is TRBV6-1, the J call TRBJ1-5; D gene unclear. Germline V gives CDR1 MNHNS, CDR2 SASEGT. V lost 10 bases, J lost 0 bases, and 16 bases lay in between. This CDR3 comprises 15 residues. The CDR3 DNA follows: TGTGCCACCCTCCGTCGGGGAGATAGCAATCAGCCCCAGCATTTT. Encoded protein: CATLRRGDSNQPQHF.

The genes are TRBV5-5 and TRBJ1-4; D is unresolved. The CDR3 runs 15 residues. The germline CDR1 and CDR2 sequences are SGHKS and YYEKEE (reference sequence). Trimming stripped 0 bases from V and 2 bases from J, with 8 bases between. In DNA, the CDR3 is TGTGCCAGCAGCTTGGATGGATGGACTAATGAAAAACTGTTTTTT. It translates to CASSLDGWTNEKLFF.

This clone was detected only once. The genes are TRBV2 and TRBJ1-1; D is unresolved. The V and J ends lost 2 bases and 0 bases respectively, with 16 bases between them. The CDR3 runs 17 residues. Per germline, CDR1 SNHLY and CDR2 FYNNEI. The CDR3 here is CASSERLWVPLNTEAFF. The CDR3 nucleotides are TGTGCCAGCAGTGAAAGGTTGTGGGTACCTTTGAACACTGAAGCTTTCTTT.

The rearrangement links TRBV6-1 to TRBJ1-5; no firm D call. CDR1 is MNHNS and CDR2 is SASEGT in the germline V gene. The V end was cut by 0 bases, the J end by 4 bases, with 7 bases between. The CDR3 is 14 residues long. In nucleotides, the CDR3 is TGTGCCAGCAGTGAAGCGCGGTTGAATCAGCCCCAGCATTTT. Translating it yields CASSEARLNQPQHF.

The chain links TRBV5-4 to TRBJ1-1, with a weak D call TRBD1 (6 bases). In germline, CDR1 is SGHNT, CDR2 YYREEE (reference sequence). The CDR3 contains 15 residues. V was shortened by 2 bases and J by 1 base, with 12 bases between the two germline ends. The CDR3 nucleotides read TGTGCCAGCAGCTTCTCCGGGACAAGGAACACTGAAGCTTTCTTT. Translation: CASSFSGTRNTEAFF.

V usage is TRBV9 and J usage is TRBJ1-4; no reliable D call. CDR1 is SGDLS, CDR2 YYNGEE, per germline. V was clipped by 3 bases and J by 0 bases, with 6 bases between them. CDR3 length: 14 residues. CDR3 amino acids: CASSGQTTNEKLFF. DNA for the CDR3: TGTGCCAGCAGCGGTCAGACAACTAATGAAAAACTGTTTTTT. The variable domain in full, completed from reference TRBV9 and TRBJ1-4, reads DSGVTQTPKHLITATGQRVTLRCSPRSGDLSVYWYQQSLDQGLQFLIQYYNGEERAKGNILERFSAQQFPDLHSELNLSSLELGDSALYFCASSGQTTNEKLFFGSGTQLSVL.